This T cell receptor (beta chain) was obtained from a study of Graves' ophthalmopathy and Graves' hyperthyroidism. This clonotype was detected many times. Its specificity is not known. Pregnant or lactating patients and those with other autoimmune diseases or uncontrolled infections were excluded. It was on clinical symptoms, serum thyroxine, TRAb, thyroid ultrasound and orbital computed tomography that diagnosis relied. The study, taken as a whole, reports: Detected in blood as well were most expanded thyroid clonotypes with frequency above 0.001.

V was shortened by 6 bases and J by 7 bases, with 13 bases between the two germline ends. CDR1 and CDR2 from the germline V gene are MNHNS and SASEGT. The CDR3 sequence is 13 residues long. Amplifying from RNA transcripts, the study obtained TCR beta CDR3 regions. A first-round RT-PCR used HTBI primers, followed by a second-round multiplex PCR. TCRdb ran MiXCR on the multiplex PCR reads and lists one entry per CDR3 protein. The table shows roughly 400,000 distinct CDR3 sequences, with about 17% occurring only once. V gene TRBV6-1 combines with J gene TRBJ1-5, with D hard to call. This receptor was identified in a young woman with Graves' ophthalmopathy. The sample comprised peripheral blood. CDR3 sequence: CASSGEVRQPQHF. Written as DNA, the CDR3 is TGTGCCAGCAGCGGAGAGGTACGGCAGCCCCAGCATTTT.